This entry lists 6 T cell receptor beta chains sequenced from one sample in a study of CD4+ T cells in melanoma. The data were produced by immunoSEQ multiplex PCR, yet TCRdb's version contains in-frame clones alone and is incomplete. The data hold approximately 19,000 clones, with around four fifths observed a single time. Every receptor here comes from a human donor with melanoma.

This chain joins TRBV11-2 and TRBJ1-2; 10 nucleotides align to TRBD1. The V gene end was trimmed by 3 bases and the J gene end by 8 bases; junction bases not matched to a gene: 9. This CDR3 spans 15 amino acids. From germline, CDR1 is SGHAT and CDR2 FQNNGV. The CDR3 here is CASSFGTGVGLGYTF. CDR3 DNA: TGTGCCAGCAGCTTCGGGACAGGGGTGGGCTTAGGCTACACCTTC.

The gene calls are TRBV4-1 and TRBJ1-5; D ambiguous. Germline V lookup: CDR1 MGHRA, CDR2 YSYEKL. V was cut by 0 bases and J by 0 bases, with 9 bases left in between. The CDR3 loop spans 16 amino acids. DNA for the CDR3: TGCGCCAGCAGCCAAGATCGGGCAGGTAGCAATCAGCCCCAGCATTTT. It is translated as CASSQDRAGSNQPQHF.

The chain joins TRBV7-2 to TRBJ1-2, with D hard to call. Germline V CDR1 and CDR2: SGHTA, FQGNSA. Trimming pared 2 bases from V and 4 bases from J, leaving 11 bases between. The CDR3 is made up of 14 amino acids. CDR3 sequence reads: CASSLSRLSYGYTF. Written as DNA, the CDR3 is TGTGCCAGCAGCTTATCGCGACTGAGCTATGGCTACACCTTC.

V gene TRBV6-6 combines with J gene TRBJ2-1, with D tentatively TRBD1 or TRBD2 (6 bases each). V was pared by 4 bases and J by 7 bases, with 14 bases between. CDR3 length: 14 residues. Germline V CDR1 and CDR2: MNHNY, SVGAGI (reference sequence). CDR3 sequence: CASSLPGGRNEQFF. The CDR3 coding sequence is TGTGCCAGCAGTTTGCCCGGGGGCCGGAATGAGCAGTTCTTC.

The V call is TRBV13, the J call TRBJ2-7; TRBD1 agrees at 8 bases. V trimming: 4 bases; J trimming: 3 bases; junction bases outside the gene matches: 11. Germline assignment: CDR1 PRHDT and CDR2 FYEKMQ (reference sequence). The CDR3 has 16 amino acids. This CDR3 is CASSYPTGTGHYEQYF. CDR3 DNA sequence: TGTGCCAGCAGCTACCCGACCGGGACAGGACACTACGAGCAGTACTTC.

In this sample, this clone turned up once. The rearrangement links TRBV5-1 to TRBJ1-4, with D perhaps matching TRBD1 (5 bases). Germline-derived CDR1 and CDR2 are SGHRS and YFSETQ. This CDR3 region has 14 residues. V lost 5 bases to trimming and J lost 3 bases, with 11 bases between them. In nucleotides, the CDR3 is TGCGCCAGCAGGGGGGGTCGGCCTAATGAAAAACTGTTTTTT. Translating gives CASRGGRPNEKLFF.